This T cell receptor (beta chain) emerged from a study of Ad26.COV2.S vaccination and SARS-CoV-2 variants. The CDR3 has 18 amino acids. The V and J ends lost 2 bases and 3 bases, in that order; junction bases with no gene match: 14. The germline V gene has CDR1 SNHLY and CDR2 FYNNEI. Using immunoSEQ multiplex PCR, the repertoire was profiled, and TCRdb retains in-frame clones only, with some absent. The sample yields about 280,000 clones, 70% to 90% seen once. As for treatment: some 19 received Ad26.COV2.S at low or high dose, single or two shots; five or six received placebo; per-sample allocation not given. The samples were gathered on day 63 after the first injection of vaccine or placebo.

The clonotype originates from a person between 18 and 60 years old who received the Ad26.COV2.S COVID-19 vaccine or a placebo. The genes are TRBV2 and TRBJ2-5, with 8 bases aligning to TRBD1. The sample in question was peripheral blood, obtained in a trial of Ad26.COV2.S vaccine versus placebo. The CDR3 is CASSESIVGRGREETQYF. The CDR3, as DNA: TGTGCCAGCAGTGAATCAATTGTAGGCAGGGGGCGCGAAGAGACCCAGTACTTC.